The clone carrying this T cell receptor beta chain was picked up a small number of times. The antigen remains undetermined. Germline V gene lookup returns CDR1 SGHRS and CDR2 YFSETQ. V was pared by 0 bases and J by 5 bases, with 12 bases between. The CDR3 runs 15 residues. Reverse transcribing all isolated RNA meant expressed TCRB transcripts were sequenced. Some clones are missing from TCRdb's copy, which holds only in-frame ones; the method was immunoSEQ multiplex PCR. The sample has 350,000 to 450,000 clones, approximately 14% seen once. This record belongs to a study of beta chain features in type 1 diabetes. Blood was drawn once from each donor into heparinised tubes. The draws averaged about 120 mL. Regarding the study as a whole: Sequencing the cDNA could make cells with high TCR expression show up more than they should.

V usage is TRBV5-1 and J usage is TRBJ2-1; D gene ambiguous. The sequencing sample was made of naive CD4+ T cells from blood. The clonotype was recovered from a man aged 30 to 39 in good health. The CDR3 region is CASSLVATTHNEQFF. DNA of the CDR3: TGCGCCAGCAGCTTGGTGGCCACAACCCACAATGAGCAGTTCTTC.